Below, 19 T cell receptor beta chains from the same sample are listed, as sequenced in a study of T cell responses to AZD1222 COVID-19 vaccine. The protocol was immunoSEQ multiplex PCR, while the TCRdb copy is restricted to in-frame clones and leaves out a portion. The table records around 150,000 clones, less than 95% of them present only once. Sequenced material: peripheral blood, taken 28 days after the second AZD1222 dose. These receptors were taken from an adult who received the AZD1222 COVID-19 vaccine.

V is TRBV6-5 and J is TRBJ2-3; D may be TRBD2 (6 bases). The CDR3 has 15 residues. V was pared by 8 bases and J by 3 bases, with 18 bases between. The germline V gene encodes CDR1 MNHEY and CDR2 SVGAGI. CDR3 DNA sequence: TGTGCCAGCCTAGGTTTGGAGGGTGGAACAGATACGCAGTATTTT. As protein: CASLGLEGGTDTQYF.

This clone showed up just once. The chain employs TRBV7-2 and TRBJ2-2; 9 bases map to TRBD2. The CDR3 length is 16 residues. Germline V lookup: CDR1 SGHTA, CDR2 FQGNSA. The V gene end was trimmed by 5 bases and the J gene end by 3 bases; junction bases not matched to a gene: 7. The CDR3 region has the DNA TGTGCCAGCAGCCGTCTTAGGACTAGCGACACCGGGGAGCTGTTTTTT. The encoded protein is CASSRLRTSDTGELFF.

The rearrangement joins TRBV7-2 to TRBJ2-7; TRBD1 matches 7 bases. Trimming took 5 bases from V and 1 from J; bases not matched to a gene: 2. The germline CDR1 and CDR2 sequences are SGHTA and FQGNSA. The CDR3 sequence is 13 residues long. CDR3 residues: CASSDRVSYEQYF. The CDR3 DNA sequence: TGTGCCAGCAGCGACAGGGTTTCCTACGAGCAGTACTTC.

CDR3 residues: CASSYGQGHNSPLHF. The CDR3 DNA reads as TGCGCCAGCAGCTATGGACAGGGGCATAATTCACCCCTCCACTTT. V usage is TRBV5-1 and J usage is TRBJ1-6, with 9 bases identical to TRBD1. Germline trimming cut 3 bases from V and 5 bases from J; bases unmatched to any gene: 3. CDR1 and CDR2 from the germline V gene are SGHRS and YFSETQ. This CDR3 comprises 15 residues. Together with reference TRBV5-1 and TRBJ1-6, the CDR3 gives the full variable domain: KAGVTQTPRYLIKTRGQQVTLSCSPISGHRSVSWYQQTPGQGLQFLFEYFSETQRNKGNFPGRFSGRQFSNSRSEMNVSTLELGDSALYLCASSYGQGHNSPLHFGNGTRLTVT.

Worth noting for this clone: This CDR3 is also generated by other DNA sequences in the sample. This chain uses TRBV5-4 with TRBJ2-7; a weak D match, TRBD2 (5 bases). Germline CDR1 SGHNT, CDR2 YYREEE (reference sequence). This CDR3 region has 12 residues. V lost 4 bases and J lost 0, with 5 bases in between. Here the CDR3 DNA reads TGTGCCAGCAGCCGGGACTCCTACGAGCAGTACTTC. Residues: CASSRDSYEQYF.

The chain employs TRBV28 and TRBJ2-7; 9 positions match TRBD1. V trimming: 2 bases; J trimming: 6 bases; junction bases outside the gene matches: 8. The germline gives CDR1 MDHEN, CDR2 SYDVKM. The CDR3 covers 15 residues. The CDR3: CASSLVGGQGSEQYF. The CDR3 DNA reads TGTGCCAGCAGTTTAGTAGGAGGACAGGGGAGCGAGCAGTACTTC.

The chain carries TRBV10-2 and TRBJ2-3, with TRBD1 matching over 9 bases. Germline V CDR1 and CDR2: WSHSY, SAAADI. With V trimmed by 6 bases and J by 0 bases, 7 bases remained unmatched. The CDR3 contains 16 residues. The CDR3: CASRQGQGGSTDTQYF. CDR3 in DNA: TGCGCCAGCAGGCAGGGACAGGGAGGTAGCACAGATACGCAGTATTTT.

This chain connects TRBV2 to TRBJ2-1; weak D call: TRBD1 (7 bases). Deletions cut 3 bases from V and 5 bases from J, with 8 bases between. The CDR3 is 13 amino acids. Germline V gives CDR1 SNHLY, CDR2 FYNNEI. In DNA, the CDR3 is TGTGCCAGCAGTGACAGGGGGGACAATGAGCAGTTCTTC. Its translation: CASSDRGDNEQFF.

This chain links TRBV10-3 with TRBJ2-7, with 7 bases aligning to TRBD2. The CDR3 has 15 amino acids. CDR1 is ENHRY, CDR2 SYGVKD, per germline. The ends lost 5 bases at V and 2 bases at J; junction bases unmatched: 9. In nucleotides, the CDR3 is TGTGCCATCAGTCCAGCGGGGTCAATCCCCTACGAGCAGTACTTC. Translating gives CAISPAGSIPYEQYF.

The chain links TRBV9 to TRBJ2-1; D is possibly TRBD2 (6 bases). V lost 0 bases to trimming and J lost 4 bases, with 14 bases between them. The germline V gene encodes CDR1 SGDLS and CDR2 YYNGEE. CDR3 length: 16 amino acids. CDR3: CASSVGGEASYNEQFF. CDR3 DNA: TGTGCCAGCAGCGTAGGGGGGGAGGCGTCTTACAATGAGCAGTTCTTC.

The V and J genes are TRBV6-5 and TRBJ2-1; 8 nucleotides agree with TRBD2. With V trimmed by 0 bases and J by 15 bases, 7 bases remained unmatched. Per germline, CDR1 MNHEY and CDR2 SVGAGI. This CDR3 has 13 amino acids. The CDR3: CASSYSNREGLFF. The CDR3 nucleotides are TGTGCCAGCAGTTACTCGAACCGGGAGGGTTTGTTCTTC.

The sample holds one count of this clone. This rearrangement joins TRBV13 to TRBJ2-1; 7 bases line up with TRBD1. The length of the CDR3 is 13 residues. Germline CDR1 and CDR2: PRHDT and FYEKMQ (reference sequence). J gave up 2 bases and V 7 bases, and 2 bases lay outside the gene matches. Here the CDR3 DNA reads TGTGCCAGCACCCAGGGGGCCTACAATGAGCAGTTCTTC. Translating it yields CASTQGAYNEQFF.

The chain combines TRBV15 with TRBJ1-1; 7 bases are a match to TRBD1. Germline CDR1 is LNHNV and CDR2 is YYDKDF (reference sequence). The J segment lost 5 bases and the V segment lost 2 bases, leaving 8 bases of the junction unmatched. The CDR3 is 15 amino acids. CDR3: CATSRWDSSGTEAFF. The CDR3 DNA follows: TGTGCCACCAGCAGATGGGACAGTAGTGGGACTGAAGCTTTCTTT.

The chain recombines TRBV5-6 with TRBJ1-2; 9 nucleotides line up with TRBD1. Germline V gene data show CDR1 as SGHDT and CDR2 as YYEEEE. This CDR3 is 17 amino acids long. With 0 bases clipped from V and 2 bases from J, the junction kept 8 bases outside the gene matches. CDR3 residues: CASSLARTGAQNYGYTF. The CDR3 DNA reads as TGTGCCAGCAGCTTGGCCAGGACAGGGGCGCAGAACTATGGCTACACCTTC.

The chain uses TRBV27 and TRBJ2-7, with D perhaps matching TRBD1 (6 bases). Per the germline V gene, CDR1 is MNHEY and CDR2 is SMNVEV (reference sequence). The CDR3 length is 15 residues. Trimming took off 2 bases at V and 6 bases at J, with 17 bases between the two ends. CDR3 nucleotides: TGTGCCAGCAGTTTAGCTTGGGACACAGCCGCCGAGCAGTACTTC. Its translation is CASSLAWDTAAEQYF.

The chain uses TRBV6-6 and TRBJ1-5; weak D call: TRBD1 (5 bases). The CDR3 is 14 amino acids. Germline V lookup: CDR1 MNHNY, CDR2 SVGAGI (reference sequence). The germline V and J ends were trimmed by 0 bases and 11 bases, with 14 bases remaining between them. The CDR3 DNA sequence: TGTGCCAGCAGTTACTCGAGACAGTCCCAGGCCCAGCATTTT. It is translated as CASSYSRQSQAQHF.

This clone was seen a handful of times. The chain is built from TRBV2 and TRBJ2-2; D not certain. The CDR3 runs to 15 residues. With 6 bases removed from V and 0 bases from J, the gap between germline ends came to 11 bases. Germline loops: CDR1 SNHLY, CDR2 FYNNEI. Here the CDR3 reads CASRWNTANTGELFF. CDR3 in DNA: TGTGCCAGCAGGTGGAACACAGCGAACACCGGGGAGCTGTTTTTT.

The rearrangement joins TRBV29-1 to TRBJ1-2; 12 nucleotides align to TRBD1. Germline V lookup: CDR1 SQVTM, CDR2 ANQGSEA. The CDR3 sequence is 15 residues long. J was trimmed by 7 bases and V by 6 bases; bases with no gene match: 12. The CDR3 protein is CSVEGTGGALGGYTF. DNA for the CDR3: TGCAGCGTCGAGGGGACAGGGGGCGCCTTGGGTGGCTACACCTTC.

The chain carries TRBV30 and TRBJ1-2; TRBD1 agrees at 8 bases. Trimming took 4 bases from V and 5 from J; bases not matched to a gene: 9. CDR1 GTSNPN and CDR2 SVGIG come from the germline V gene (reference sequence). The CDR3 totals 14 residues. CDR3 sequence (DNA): TGTGCCTGGACCGGACAGGGAGGGGCTTATGGCTACACCTTC. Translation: CAWTGQGGAYGYTF.